This T cell receptor beta chain was observed in a study of siplizumab effects on memory and regulatory T cells. Study conclusions and caveats: The apparent diversity of naive T cells exceeded that of memory cells, and naive T cells seemed to make a major contribution to the alloresponse. It was not possible to assign a naive or memory phenotype to roughly 80-95% of proliferating CD4+ or CD8+ clones. To unstimulated subsets, only a minor fraction of alloreactive clones could be mapped.

Each sample contributed roughly 10^5 TCR templates to the assay. Measured with immunoSEQ multiplex PCR; TCRdb has only the in-frame clones, and not every one. The sample comprises tens of thousands of clones, roughly nine tenths of which are singletons, and around 29% rests with the top ten. Between the trimmed V and J ends, which lost 0 bases and 7 bases, there was a span of 16 bases. The CDR3 loop spans 15 amino acids. Germline CDR1 and CDR2: SGDLS and YYNGEE. Notes on this clone: Its target is unknown.

The sequenced material came from CD8+ T cells sorted from blood. This chain uses TRBV9 with TRBJ1-1; D gene unclear. The TCR was taken from a human donor in good health. DNA of the CDR3: TGTGCCAGCAGCGTAGCTTTTTATTCCGACGGTGAAGCTTTCTTT. Its translation: CASSVAFYSDGEAFF. Looking up the rest from reference TRBV9 and TRBJ1-1 gives the full variable domain: DSGVTQTPKHLITATGQRVTLRCSPRSGDLSVYWYQQSLDQGLQFLIQYYNGEERAKGNILERFSAQQFPDLHSELNLSSLELGDSALYFCASSVAFYSDGEAFFGQGTRLTVV.